The entry that follows covers one TCR beta chain sequence. Its antigen specificity is not known. Base quality data are lacking; no much larger clone is found one base away. These data originate in a study of cytomegalovirus exposure and HLA in healthy donors (TCRdb year 2017). Study-wide context: An earlier analysis of some 620 of the donors reported approximately 300 Gb of sequence data and around 100 million unique TCR beta sequences obtained from 150 million to 200 million T cells. Roughly 290 gigabases of sequencing data and around 85 million unique TCR sequences made up an early release that covered approximately 620 HLA-typed donors. Of the 300 to 400 genotyped donors, approximately 83% fell in the genetic ancestry cluster associated with self-reported Caucasian donors. The study aimed to test whether signatures of past pathogen exposure could be identified by cataloging public T cell receptors. Using immunosequencing, the study profiled T cell repertoires from 640 or so subjects and related those repertoires to cytomegalovirus serostatus. A separate validation cohort of roughly 130 different subjects was used in addition to the roughly 620-subject first cohort. To predict cytomegalovirus infection status, the study brought together high-throughput TCR immunosequencing, statistical association of individual TCRs with disease status, and machine learning. To study patterns of TCR occurrence, a later analysis re-analyzed previously published TCR beta repertoires from 700 or so donors and added high-resolution HLA genotyping. Rather than drawing on any new phenotypic data, the later analysis identified candidate immune exposures from TCR beta sequences and the way those sequences occurred across donors. An earlier analysis of approximately 500 of the donors applied high-throughput TCR beta sequencing to assess whether each TCR beta V gene segment acted as functional or pseudogenic. Donor age, sex, ethnicity and CMV serostatus were compiled together with the repertoire data. A later genetic analysis used genome-wide SNP genotypes for about three fifths of the 666 donors, treating that subset as a discovery cohort. Every repertoire in the discovery cohort had been generated on one and the same sequencing platform. HLA typing covered class I and class II loci at four-digit resolution. Typing coverage differed by locus: A, B, C, DRB1 and DQB1 were typed in roughly 620-630 donors, DQA1 in roughly 510, DPA1 in roughly 590, and DPB1 in 400 to 480. A few DR-DQ haplotypes were treated as single units for association and clustering because of strong linkage in the cohort. Among roughly 400 genotyped donors of the cohort, an average of approximately 240,000 unique TCR beta nucleotide sequences was sequenced per donor, of which about 20% were non-productive. Broader findings and caveats from the paper: In an earlier analysis of approximately 590 of the donors, most TCR beta V segments appeared in productive rearrangements about 90% or about 30% of the time, broadly matching IMGT annotations. The earlier analysis of 587 of the donors excluded over 15 rarely observed V segments, including chromosome 9 orphons, because counts were too low. In vitro tests confirmed that three of the cytomegalovirus-associated TCR beta chains recognize cytomegalovirus antigens. The only immune exposure information available for the cohort was CMV serostatus. In both the original and validation cohorts, the classifier was reported to diagnose cytomegalovirus status with high specificity and sensitivity. A later analysis found that TCR association rates varied across HLA loci, with DRB1 alleles showing the most associated TCRs and HLA-C alleles the fewest. Only TCR beta chains were sequenced in this cohort, and the absence of alpha or paired-chain data limited detectable features. A group of highly shared sequence variants was considered likely to be a technical artifact of the sequencing pipeline. Linkage disequilibrium might explain the correlated functional status among segregating V segments, but an unknown experimental factor could not be excluded. Strong co-occurrence of HLA alleles, especially DR and DQ, made assigning TCR associations to individual alleles difficult. Some IMGT-functional V segments, including TRBV6-2 and TRBV6-3, could not be told apart with the 87-base-pair reads, so those segments were excluded. Most TCR sequences were seen in very few donors, while some public TCRs were found in many individuals. The presence/absence analyses assumed that sequencing depth was roughly uniform across donors, and that assumption may not be true. An association between a missense DCLRE1C variant and V-gene and J-gene trimming of TCR beta chains was found in a later genetic analysis and replicated in an independent cohort. In a later genetic analysis, fewer N-insertions in productive TCRs were reported among donors in an Asian-associated ancestry cluster than the roughly 700-donor mean. Most CMV-associated TCR beta chains appeared to be HLA-restricted in a later analysis, and the HLA associations seemed to be driven largely by CMV exposure. It was suggested by the authors that the approach could potentially be generalized to other disease states and immunological phenotypes. A further reported finding was that TCR beta sequences accurately predicted the HLA-A and HLA-B alleles for most subjects in the first cohort. At a false discovery rate of 0.05, a later analysis linked 16,000 or so TCR beta sequences to specific HLA alleles. Because HLA typing was unavailable for some donors at each locus, only the typed subset was used in association tests. Several of the top co-occurrence clusters appeared to be linked to parvovirus B19, influenza, CMV and Epstein-Barr virus, according to a later analysis. In the study, approximately 160 TCR beta chains were listed as associated with cytomegalovirus. In a later analysis, HLA-associated TCR beta chains were found to be more clonally expanded and to have lower generation probabilities than equally common non-associated chains.

The library was produced with the immunoSEQ multiplex PCR assay. A mixture of 60 forward primers for TCR Vbeta segments and 13 reverse primers for TCR Jbeta segments was used in the multiplex PCR. The CDR3 region of rearranged TCR beta genes was amplified from genomic DNA with a multiplex PCR assay. The Illumina HiSeq System was used to sequence the amplified TCR beta libraries as 87-base-pair reads. In the source study's methods: A later analysis tallied around 80 million unique TCR beta chains across the 640 or so repertoires, and some 10 million of those chains were shared by two or more donors. Raw reads were error-corrected and collapsed into unique sequences by a nearest-neighbor algorithm in which closely related sequences were merged to remove PCR and sequencing errors. To assign V, D and J gene segments, CDR3 sequences were aligned to IMGT reference sequences. Each retained sequence needed at least a six-nucleotide match to both a V gene segment and a J gene segment. Rearrangements were called productive when the CDR3 lacked stop codons and stayed in frame with V and J; all others were non-productive. CDR3 was defined by IMGT convention, running from the second conserved V-encoded cysteine to the conserved J-encoded phenylalanine. The earlier analysis of around 640 of the donors excluded sequences that lacked an unambiguous match to a single V gene segment. An earlier analysis of almost 600 of the donors classified V segments as functional when productive rearrangements were above 56.7% and as segregating when the standard deviation between donors was above 5%. A statistical classification framework was developed to diagnose cytomegalovirus status using the catalog of TCR beta chain sequences. V and J gene assignment, in a later analysis, came from comparing TCR nucleotide sequences with IMGT/GENE-DB human TR gene sequences. A later analysis assigned CDR3 sequences and most-parsimonious VDJ recombination scenarios with the TCRdist pipeline. In a later analysis, each TCR beta chain was defined by its CDR3 amino acid sequence together with its V-gene family, and reads without a unique V-gene family were excluded. In a later analysis, fewer than 600 highly shared, low-generation-probability nucleotide sequences were removed to address suspected cross-contamination and a sequencing artifact. A later analysis calculated a clonal expansion index for each public chain from normalized within-repertoire ranks of inferred template counts. Generation probabilities in a later analysis came from a VDJ recombination model fitted to out-of-frame rearrangements, and those results were checked against IGoR. In a later analysis, TCR-TCR, TCR-HLA and TCR-CMV co-occurrence was scored with hypergeometric tests, and a repertoire-size bias correction was applied to TCR pairs. A later analysis estimated false discovery rates by permuting HLA or CMV assignments 20 times. In a later analysis, co-occurring TCRs were grouped with DBSCAN, and TCRdist sequence similarity was added when clustering was performed within HLA-allele-positive subsets. For co-occurrence clustering, repertoires with fewer than 30,000 or more than 120,000 public chains were excluded, along with roughly 5 repertoires with anomalous nucleotide sharing. TCRdb obtained this table from immuneACCESS and retained in-frame rearrangements with V and J assigned. These tables miss some clones; where compared with another copy, unresolved V genes account for less than half of the shortfall, and the remainder is unexplained. V and J calls plus clone size are reproduced from that table; the DNA served to infer D and trimming. Counted in this sample were around 150,000 clones; 65% to 70% of them appeared once. The ten largest account for 3.5% to 5% of the sample.

The junction shows trimming of 1 base on V and 2 bases on J, and the gene matches do not reach 2 bases of it. The CDR3 runs 14 amino acids, cysteine and phenylalanine included. This entry keeps only the CDR3 DNA: 42 bases, framed from base 1. CDR1 SGHTA and CDR2 FQGNSA are derived from the germline V gene. In total, over 600 healthy bone marrow donors made up the cohort. At the time of sampling, all cohort members were nominally healthy, though unrecorded immune exposures were likely present. The donor was CMV seropositive and belonged to the group of about 290 seropositive cohort members. Each donor provided a peripheral blood sample, and peripheral blood mononuclear cells were used for TCR beta sequencing. Genomic DNA was extracted from the blood cell samples with the Qiagen DNeasy Blood Extraction Kit.

This TCR derives from a young woman in good health and CMV-seropositive. The sequencing input was PBMCs. The V gene is TRBV7-2 and the J gene is TRBJ2-7, with 7 central nucleotides matching TRBD2. The CDR3 region has the sequence CASSLGGGAYEQYF. The sequenced DNA: TGTGCCAGCAGCTTAGGGGGGGGAGCCTACGAGCAGTACTTC.